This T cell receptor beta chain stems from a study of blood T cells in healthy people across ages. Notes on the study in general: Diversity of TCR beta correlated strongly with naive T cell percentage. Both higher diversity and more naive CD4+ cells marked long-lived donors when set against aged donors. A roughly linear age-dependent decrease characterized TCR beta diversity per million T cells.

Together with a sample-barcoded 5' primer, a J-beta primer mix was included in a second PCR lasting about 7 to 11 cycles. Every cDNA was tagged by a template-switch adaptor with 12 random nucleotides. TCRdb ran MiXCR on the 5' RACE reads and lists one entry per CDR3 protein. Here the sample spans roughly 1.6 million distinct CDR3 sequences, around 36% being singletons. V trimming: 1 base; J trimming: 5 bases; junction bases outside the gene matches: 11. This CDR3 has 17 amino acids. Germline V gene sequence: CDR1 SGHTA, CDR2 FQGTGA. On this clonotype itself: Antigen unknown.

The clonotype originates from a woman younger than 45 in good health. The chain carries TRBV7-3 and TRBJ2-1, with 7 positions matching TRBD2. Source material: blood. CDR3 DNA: TGTGCCAGCAGCTTAAATGTGGGAGGGCTTATGCACAATGAGCAGTTCTTC. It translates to CASSLNVGGLMHNEQFF.